This TCR beta chain was identified in a study of persistence of HIV-infected CD4 T cells. Study conclusions and caveats: Within sorted populations, more oligoclonal TCRs accompanied more oligoclonal proviruses.

In its sample, this clone was seen once. The antigen remains unidentified. Stimulation used approximately 9.5 ug/mL lysate from CMV-infected fibroblasts. Sorted nonresponding memory CD4+ T cells were CD40L-negative, CD69-negative, CD45RO-high. The immunoSEQ assay was version 4, run in survey mode. Assay: immunoSEQ multiplex PCR; the TCRdb copy retains only in-frame clones and omits some. In the table there are some 28,000 clones, approximately 78% of which are singletons. From germline, CDR1 is MNHEY and CDR2 SVGEGT. The CDR3 extends over 14 amino acids. J lost 2 bases, V lost 4 bases, and 5 bases had no gene match.

The source is an adult man with HIV who was CMV-seropositive. This sequence joins TRBV6-2 or TRBV6-3 and TRBJ2-7; 7 nucleotides agree with TRBD1. Sequenced here: CD4+ T cells sorted from PBMCs after roughly 18-hour stimulation, sampled from a patient who received antiretroviral therapy. This chain's CDR3 is CASSSKTGTYEQYF. The CDR3 bases are TGTGCCAGCAGTTCGAAGACAGGGACCTACGAGCAGTACTTC.